Below are 27 T cell receptor beta chains sequenced from a single sample in a study of blood T cell repertoires in COVID-19. The table came from immunoSEQ multiplex PCR; TCRdb's copy has only in-frame clones and leaves some out. The profile shows about 160,000 clones, roughly 85% of them singletons. The specimen sequenced was peripheral blood. These receptors came from a woman aged 80 or older with active or convalescent COVID-19.

The chain couples TRBV9 to TRBJ1-3; 7 bases match TRBD1. Germline CDR1 and CDR2: SGDLS and YYNGEE. The length of the CDR3 is 15 residues. Trimming at V came to 0 bases and at J to 5 bases, leaving 5 bases not matched to a gene. The CDR3 nucleotides read TGTGCCAGCAGCGTAGAGGAGACAGGGCGAAACACCATATATTTT. Protein: CASSVEETGRNTIYF.

The chain carries TRBV11-2 and TRBJ2-3; D is possibly TRBD2 (6 bases). This CDR3 contains 16 residues. The germline CDR1 and CDR2 sequences are SGHAT and FQNNGV. Trimming left V 0 bases short and J 0 bases short, with 10 bases between. The CDR3 loop reads CASSLDGGTSTDTQYF. CDR3 sequence (DNA): TGTGCCAGCAGCTTAGATGGGGGGACTAGCACAGATACGCAGTATTTT.

This clone appeared a few times. The rearrangement joins TRBV5-6 to TRBJ2-3; D may be TRBD2 (6 bases). The germline gives CDR1 SGHDT, CDR2 YYEEEE. The germline V and J ends were trimmed by 2 bases and 6 bases, with 13 bases remaining between them. This CDR3 has 14 amino acids. The CDR3 nucleotides read TGTGCCAGCAGCTTCAAAACGGGAGTGGATACGCAGTATTTT. Amino acids: CASSFKTGVDTQYF.

The sample holds a few counts of this clone. This chain joins TRBV5-1 and TRBJ1-6; TRBD1 matches at 7 bases. The germline V gene has CDR1 SGHRS and CDR2 YFSETQ. The CDR3 totals 14 residues. The J segment lost 10 bases and the V segment lost 2 bases, leaving 6 bases of the junction unmatched. The CDR3 sequence: CASSFGTERSPLHF. The CDR3 DNA reads as TGCGCCAGCAGCTTCGGGACAGAACGATCACCCCTCCACTTT.

The rearrangement uses TRBV7-9 and TRBJ1-1; D perhaps matches TRBD1 (5 bases). The length of the CDR3 is 14 residues. V lost 5 bases and J lost 5, with 15 bases in between. The V gene's germline CDR1 is SEHNR and CDR2 FQNEAQ (reference sequence). The CDR3, as DNA: TGTGCCAGCAGCCTTCTTACCCGGGGGACTGAAGCTTTCTTT. Translation: CASSLLTRGTEAFF.

The chain links TRBV9 to TRBJ2-1, with D possibly matching TRBD2 (6 bases). With 0 bases removed from V and 6 bases from J, the gap between germline ends came to 16 bases. CDR1 is SGDLS and CDR2 is YYNGEE in the germline V gene. The length of the CDR3 is 16 residues. For the CDR3, the DNA is TGTGCCAGCAGCGTAGCTGGGGGGAGAGGAGGCAATGAGCAGTTCTTC. This codes for CASSVAGGRGGNEQFF.

V usage is TRBV5-1 and J usage is TRBJ2-3, with 14 bases identical to TRBD2. Germline V gene sequence: CDR1 SGHRS, CDR2 YFSETQ. The CDR3 totals 17 residues. The junction had 1 base not matched to a gene; V was cut back by 0 bases and J by 1 base. The CDR3: CASSLGGLAGGTDTQYF. The DNA for the CDR3 is TGCGCCAGCAGCTTGGGGGGACTAGCGGGAGGCACAGATACGCAGTATTTT.

CDR3 in amino acids: CASSSMRASGGDTQYF. CDR3 DNA sequence: TGTGCCAGCAGCTCGATGCGGGCTAGCGGTGGAGATACGCAGTATTTT. This rearrangement joins TRBV5-5 to TRBJ2-3; 7 nucleotides agree with TRBD2. Per germline, CDR1 SGHKS and CDR2 YYEKEE (reference sequence). This CDR3 has 16 amino acids. Trimming cost V 3 bases and J 5 bases; bases outside gene matches: 12.

The chain combines TRBV12-3 or TRBV12-4 with TRBJ1-2; no clear D. The V end was cut by 5 bases, the J end by 7 bases, with 11 bases between. There are 12 residues in the CDR3. The CDR3 is CASSPDLRGYTF. Written as DNA, the CDR3 is TGTGCCAGCAGTCCCGACTTGCGTGGCTACACCTTC.

The chain recombines TRBV29-1 with TRBJ2-3; 9 bases fit TRBD2. With 4 bases clipped from V and 4 bases from J, the junction kept 9 bases outside the gene matches. Germline-derived CDR1 and CDR2 are SQVTM and ANQGSEA. The CDR3 sequence is 15 residues long. The CDR3 sequence is CSVVFAGGVSDTQYF. The CDR3 DNA reads TGCAGCGTTGTATTCGCGGGAGGGGTGTCAGATACGCAGTATTTT.

The chain couples TRBV12-3 or TRBV12-4 to TRBJ2-7; maybe TRBD2 (5 bases). The CDR3 consists of 12 residues. V was trimmed by 5 bases and J by 7 bases, leaving 12 bases between them. CDR3 residues: CASSAGLWEQYF. DNA for the CDR3: TGTGCCAGCAGTGCGGGCCTGTGGGAGCAGTACTTC.

The chain joins TRBV7-9 to TRBJ1-1; maybe TRBD1 (5 bases). From germline, CDR1 is SEHNR and CDR2 FQNEAQ (reference sequence). Trimming pared 1 base from V and 5 bases from J, leaving 11 bases between. This CDR3 comprises 14 residues. For the CDR3, the DNA is TGTGCCAGCAGCTTAGTTATCGGGGGGACTGAAGCTTTCTTT. It specifies CASSLVIGGTEAFF.

This clone was seen once. This chain connects TRBV18 to TRBJ2-1; TRBD2 agrees at 11 bases. Germline CDR1 reads KGHSH; CDR2 reads LQKENI. V lost 2 bases to trimming and J lost 7 bases; unmatched junction nucleotides: 4. The CDR3 totals 15 residues. DNA for the CDR3: TGTGCCAGCTCACCAAATAGCGGGAGGGGGAATGAGCAGTTCTTC. It yields the protein CASSPNSGRGNEQFF.

The chain joins TRBV30 to TRBJ2-3, with TRBD2 matching over 15 bases. Germline trimming cut 3 bases from V and 5 bases from J; bases unmatched to any gene: 9. Germline-derived CDR1 and CDR2 are GTSNPN and SVGIG (reference sequence). The CDR3 consists of 17 residues. CDR3 coding DNA: TGTGCCTGGAGCCTTACAAGGACTAGCGGGAGGGGAGATACGCAGTATTTT. This gives the protein CAWSLTRTSGRGDTQYF.

This chain links TRBV7-9 with TRBJ2-2; D is unresolved. The CDR3 is 15 residues long. Trimming took off 1 base at V and 3 bases at J, with 9 bases between the two ends. CDR1 is SEHNR and CDR2 is FQNEAQ in the germline V gene (reference sequence). CDR3 DNA sequence: TGTGCCAGCAGCTTAGTGTACGGAGACACCGGGGAGCTGTTTTTT. Translation: CASSLVYGDTGELFF.

This clone was seen more than once but under ten times. The chain employs TRBV5-5 and TRBJ1-5; D remains unclear. Germline values: CDR1 SGHKS, CDR2 YYEKEE (reference sequence). The V end was cut by 2 bases, the J end by 2 bases, with 11 bases between. This CDR3 comprises 15 residues. CDR3 bases: TGTGCCAGCAGCTTTCAATGGGGAGGCAATCAGCCCCAGCATTTT. Translating gives CASSFQWGGNQPQHF.

The V call is TRBV10-3, the J call TRBJ2-1; D gene ambiguous. With 3 bases removed from V and 1 base from J, the gap between germline ends came to 7 bases. The CDR3 has 14 residues. Germline lookup yields CDR1 ENHRY and CDR2 SYGVKD. The CDR3 DNA follows: TGTGCCATCAGTGAAGCGCTTTCCTACAATGAGCAGTTCTTC. This encodes CAISEALSYNEQFF.

This rearrangement joins TRBV3-1 (or the pseudogene TRBV3-2) to TRBJ2-5, with D tentatively TRBD2 (5 bases). CDR3 size: 14 residues. The germline V and J ends were trimmed by 2 bases and 1 base, with 8 bases remaining between them. From germline, CDR1 is LGHDT and CDR2 YNNKEL (reference sequence). This CDR3 is CASSQRGSQETQYF. CDR3 nucleotide sequence: TGTGCCAGCAGCCAACGTGGGAGCCAAGAGACCCAGTACTTC.

The chain employs TRBV11-2 and TRBJ2-3, with a possible D match to TRBD2 (5 bases). This CDR3 has 15 amino acids. The germline V and J ends were trimmed by 1 base and 4 bases, with 12 bases remaining between them. Germline V gene data show CDR1 as SGHAT and CDR2 as FQNNGV. This CDR3 reads CASSLGTSRADTQYF. CDR3 DNA: TGTGCCAGCAGCTTAGGAACTAGTAGGGCAGATACGCAGTATTTT.

This rearrangement joins TRBV28 to TRBJ1-6, with D tentatively TRBD1 (5 bases). Trimming pared 3 bases from V and 8 bases from J, leaving 11 bases between. The CDR3 consists of 14 residues. The germline gives CDR1 MDHEN, CDR2 SYDVKM. DNA of the CDR3: TGTGCCAGCAGTTTCCGGGGGTCGGATTCACCCCTCCACTTT. Its translation: CASSFRGSDSPLHF. Filled out from reference TRBV28 and TRBJ1-6, the complete variable domain reads DVKVTQSSRYLVKRTGEKVFLECVQDMDHENMFWYRQDPGLGLRLIYFSYDVKMKEKGDIPEGYSVSREKKERFSLILESASTNQTSMYLCASSFRGSDSPLHFGNGTRLTVT.

The chain joins TRBV6-1 to TRBJ2-3; D is perhaps TRBD2 (5 bases). The length of the CDR3 is 15 residues. The germline V gene encodes CDR1 MNHNS and CDR2 SASEGT. Trimming pared 3 bases from V and 1 base from J, leaving 11 bases between. CDR3 sequence: CASSDPGAGTDTQYF. CDR3 coding DNA: TGTGCCAGCAGTGACCCCGGAGCGGGCACAGATACGCAGTATTTT.

This chain joins TRBV6-2 or TRBV6-3 and TRBJ2-5; tentatively, D is TRBD2 (6 bases). V lost 0 bases to trimming and J lost 1 base, with 18 bases between them. This CDR3 comprises 18 residues. The germline gives CDR1 MNHEY, CDR2 SVGEGT. The CDR3 DNA reads TGTGCCAGCAGTTACTCGACGGACCCGCGGGGAAGCCAAGAGACCCAGTACTTC. The encoded protein is CASSYSTDPRGSQETQYF.

This rearrangement joins TRBV6-6 to TRBJ2-7; TRBD1 matches at 9 bases. This CDR3 is built from 16 residues. With 5 bases clipped from V and 3 bases from J, the junction kept 11 bases outside the gene matches. Per germline, CDR1 MNHNY and CDR2 SVGAGI (reference sequence). The CDR3, as DNA: TGTGCCAGCAGTAAACCGGGACAGGGAGATTTCTACGAGCAGTACTTC. The encoded protein is CASSKPGQGDFYEQYF.

This clone has just one count. V usage is TRBV19 and J usage is TRBJ1-2; D ambiguous. The CDR3 runs 13 residues. CDR1 and CDR2 (germline): LNHDA, SQIVND (reference sequence). The V end was cut by 7 bases, the J end by 7 bases, with 16 bases between. The CDR3 nucleotides read TGTGCCAGTATGACCCTCGGGGTTGGTGGCTACACCTTC. Its translation is CASMTLGVGGYTF.

This clone was seen only a few times. This chain joins TRBV19 and TRBJ1-1, with D possibly TRBD1 on 6 matching bases. The germline CDR1 and CDR2 sequences are LNHDA and SQIVND (reference sequence). This CDR3 has 15 amino acids. V was shortened by 4 bases and J by 8 bases, with 20 bases between the two germline ends. As DNA, the CDR3 is TGTGCCAGTAGTACTCCGGGACATCCCCTTGTAGAAGCTTTCTTT. As protein: CASSTPGHPLVEAFF. Full variable domain (remainder filled in from reference TRBV19 and TRBJ1-1): DGGITQSPKYLFRKEGQNVTLSCEQNLNHDAMYWYRQDPGQGLRLIYYSQIVNDFQKGDIAEGYSVSREKKESFPLTVTSAQKNPTAFYLCASSTPGHPLVEAFFGQGTRLTVV.

V gene TRBV6-5 combines with J gene TRBJ1-2; possible D gene TRBD1, 5 bases. Germline assignment: CDR1 MNHEY and CDR2 SVGAGI. V lost 3 bases and J 1 base, leaving 15 bases between the germline ends. The CDR3 is 16 amino acids. The CDR3 DNA follows: TGTGCCAGCAGTTATGGCAGGGTTAACCATAACTATGGCTACACCTTC. Protein: CASSYGRVNHNYGYTF.

This clone was detected once. This chain uses TRBV6-1 with TRBJ2-2, with a possible D match to TRBD2 (6 bases). Trimming removed 3 bases at V and 6 bases at J, with 17 bases between. The CDR3 totals 16 residues. The germline gives CDR1 MNHNS, CDR2 SASEGT. CDR3 amino acids: CASSDPGLPRPGELFF. For the CDR3, the DNA is TGTGCCAGCAGTGACCCGGGACTGCCCCGACCCGGGGAGCTGTTTTTT.